One T cell receptor (beta chain) is described in this entry. The antigen it recognizes is unknown. The record has no base qualities; no much larger clone is one base away. Per the publication, the time point label means: baseline before first vaccination. Vaccinee samples came from UK trials COV001 and COV002, including a single-blind randomized controlled phase 2/3 trial of AZD1222 (ChAdOx1 nCoV-19) in healthy adults. For TCRbeta chain sequencing, PBMC samples from trial participants were taken at day 0 and at day 28 after the second dose. The CDR3 regions of human TCRbeta chains were analyzed by immunosequencing. Turning to the authors' computational methods: Repertoire TCRs were checked for matches against a reference library of SARS-CoV-2-specific TCRs that had been generated using the MIRA antigen-specificity platform. Breadth was defined as the fraction of unique TCRs that were SARS-CoV-2-associated. Depth was defined as the fraction of total T cells that were SARS-CoV-2-associated. Using the MIRA data, every spike-specific TCR was mapped to the spike region that the TCR reacted to and assigned to either a CD4 or a CD8 class. Log10-transformed breadth and depth values were compared by one-way ANOVA with Sidak's multiple comparisons tests. TCRdb limited this immuneACCESS table to in-frame rearrangements with V and J called. A share of clones is missing; checked studies link under half to unresolved V genes, and the rest is unexplained. For V, J and clone size, that table is used; D and trimming come from the DNA. Within this sample are under 95,000 clones, with about 90% of them counted one time only. The ten largest clones capture almost 8.5% of the sample.

CDR1 and CDR2, looked up from the germline V gene (reference sequence), are LNHDA and SQIVND. V is trimmed back by 6 bases and J by 4 bases, and the junction contains 3 bases that no gene match accounts for. From the cysteine up to the phenylalanine, the CDR3 has a length of 14 residues. Of the read, only the CDR3 DNA is kept; its 42 bases are in frame from base 1. The sample belongs to a study of T cell responses to AZD1222 COVID-19 vaccine (dated by TCRdb to about 2021). Regarding the study in general: Because spike-specific TCR depth and breadth did not differ between the two schedules, AZD1222 recipients who got a second dose at roughly 4 weeks were pooled with those who got a second dose at roughly 12 weeks. TCR sequencing was performed for about 250 trial participants, of whom some 200 were given two doses of AZD1222 and around 25 were given two doses of MenACWY control vaccine. Enrollment into the trials was organized by age into subgroups of 18-55, 56-69 and 70-plus years, and those subgroups contained about 160, 30 and 59 TCR-sequenced participants, respectively. Findings and caveats that apply to the study as a whole: No day 14 peak-response samples were available, so repertoires were characterized only after the peak T cell response. Nearly half of unique spike-specific TCRs reportedly recognized epitopes outside regions mutated in the B.1.351 and B.1.1.7 variants. After two AZD1222 doses, both the breadth and the depth of spike-specific TCRs were significantly higher than at day 0 and than in MenACWY recipients. Conclusions about previously exposed vaccinees were limited because only six AZD1222 recipients were SARS-CoV-2 seropositive at baseline. In the small 56-69-year group, the increase in depth fell short of significance, most likely because of low power. CD4 TCRs associated with the vaccine covered the entire spike protein, and the dominant responses were in regions 160-218 and 743-854. Most participants were white British and females outnumbered males, and the authors suggested that clonal diversity may have been underestimated.

Material: peripheral blood, obtained on day 0 of AZD1222 vaccination. Recombination joined TRBV19 with TRBJ1-6, with 7 middle bases fitting TRBD1. The receptor was derived from an adult in good health. The CDR3 reads as follows: CASRGTVYNSPLHF. The sequenced DNA: TGTGCCAGTAGAGGGACAGTTTATAATTCACCCCTCCACTTT.